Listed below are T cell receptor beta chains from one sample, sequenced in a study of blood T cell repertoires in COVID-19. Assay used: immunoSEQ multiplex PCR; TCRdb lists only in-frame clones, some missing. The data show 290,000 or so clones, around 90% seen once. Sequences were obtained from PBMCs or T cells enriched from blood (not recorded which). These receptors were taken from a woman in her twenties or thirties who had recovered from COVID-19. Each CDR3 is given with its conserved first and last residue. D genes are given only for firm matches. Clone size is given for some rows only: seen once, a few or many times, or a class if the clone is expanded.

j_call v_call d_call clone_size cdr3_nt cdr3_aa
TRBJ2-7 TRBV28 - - TGTGCCAGCAGCTTTTCCTCCGAACTAGTCGTTTACGAGCAGTACTTC CASSFSSELVVYEQYF
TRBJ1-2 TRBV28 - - TGTGCCAGCAGTTTAGGCAGGGAGGTTTATGGCTACACCTTC CASSLGREVYGYTF
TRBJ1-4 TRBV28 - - TGTGCCAGCAGTCCTACCGTGGGGGCGCCGGAAAAACTGTTTTTT CASSPTVGAPEKLFF
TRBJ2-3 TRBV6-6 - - TGTGCCAGCAGTCCCGACTTGGGAGATACGCAGTATTTT CASSPDLGDTQYF
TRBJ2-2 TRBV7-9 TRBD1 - TGTGCCAGCAGCCCGGGACAGGGGCCGGGGGAGCTGTTTTTT CASSPGQGPGELFF
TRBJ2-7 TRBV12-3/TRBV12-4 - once TGTGCCAGCAGTTTCGGGGGGCCGAACGTGCAGTACTTC CASSFGGPNVQYF
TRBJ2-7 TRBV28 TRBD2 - TGTGCCAGCACTTCACCGGGACTAGCGGGCACCTACGAGCAGTACTTC CASTSPGLAGTYEQYF
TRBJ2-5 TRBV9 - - TGTGCCAGCAGCGTAGGTACTAACCAAGAGACCCAGTACTTC CASSVGTNQETQYF
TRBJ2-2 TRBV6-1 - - TGTGCCAGCAGTGAAGCGGTCTGGGGGCTCACCGGGGAGCTGTTTTTT CASSEAVWGLTGELFF
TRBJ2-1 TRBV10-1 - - TGCGCCAGCAGTCCCCAAATCGACTACCGATACAATGAGCAGTTCTTC CASSPQIDYRYNEQFF
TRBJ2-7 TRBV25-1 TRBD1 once TGTGCCAGCAGTGAACCCAACCGAGGACAGGGGTTAAACGAGCAGTACTTC CASSEPNRGQGLNEQYF
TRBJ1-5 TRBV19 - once TGTGCCAGTAGTATTGGGCCCCGGGGGGTTGGTGGCCAGCATTTT CASSIGPRGVGGQHF
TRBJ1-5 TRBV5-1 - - TGCGCCAGCAGCTTGGAAAGCGGACAGCCCCAGCATTTT CASSLESGQPQHF
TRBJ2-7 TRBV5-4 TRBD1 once TGTGCCAGCACCTACGACAGGGGGCCTTCCTACGAGCAGTACTTC CASTYDRGPSYEQYF
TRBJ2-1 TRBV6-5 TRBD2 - TGTGCCAGCAGTTACTCGAGGACTAGCTTCTACAATGAGCAGTTCTTC CASSYSRTSFYNEQFF
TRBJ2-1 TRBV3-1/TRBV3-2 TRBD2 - TGTGCCAGCAGCCCCTTGGCGGGAGGTGTTGAGCAGTTCTTC CASSPLAGGVEQFF
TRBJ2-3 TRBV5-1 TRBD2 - TGCGCCAGCAGCCCCGGGTTCCGGACTAGCGGGAGGGATACGCAGTATTTT CASSPGFRTSGRDTQYF
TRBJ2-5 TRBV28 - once TGTGCCAGCAGCAGTTTTCGTGCGACAGAGAGAGAGACCCAGTACTTC CASSSFRATERETQYF
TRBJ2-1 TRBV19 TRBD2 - TGTGCCAGTAGTATTGCGGGAGGTCGCAATGAGCAGTTCTTC CASSIAGGRNEQFF
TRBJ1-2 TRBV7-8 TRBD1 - TGTGCCAGCAGCTCTTCGGACAGGGTGGGGTATGGCTACACCTTC CASSSSDRVGYGYTF
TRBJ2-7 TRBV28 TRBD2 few TGTGCCAGCAGTTTATGCCCCTACTACTACTACTGGCGGGAGACCTACGAGCAGTACTTC CASSLCPYYYYWRETYEQYF
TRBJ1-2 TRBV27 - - TGTGCCAGCAGTCAAGGGGCTACGACAGAGTGGGGCTATGGCTACACCTTC CASSQGATTEWGYGYTF
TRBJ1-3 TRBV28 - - TGTGCCAGCAGCAAAGAGGCAGCTGGAAACACCATATATTTT CASSKEAAGNTIYF
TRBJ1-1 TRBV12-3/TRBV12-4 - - TGTGCCAGCAGTTTAACAGGGAACACTGAAGCTTTCTTT CASSLTGNTEAFF
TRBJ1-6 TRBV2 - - TGTGCCAGCAGGGGCGAATCCGGGGATTCACCCCTCCACTTT CASRGESGDSPLHF
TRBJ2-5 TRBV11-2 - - TGTGCCAGCAGCTTAGCGGGTGGTAGTGTGGAGACCCAGTACTTC CASSLAGGSVETQYF
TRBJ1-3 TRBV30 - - TGTGCCTGGGGGGACTTTGGAAACACCATATATTTT CAWGDFGNTIYF
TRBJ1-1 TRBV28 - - TGTGCCAGCAGCCCGACAGGCCGTCCCTTTGCAGAAGCTTTCTTT CASSPTGRPFAEAFF
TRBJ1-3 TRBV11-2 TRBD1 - TGTGCCAGCAGCCAAGGGACAGGGGCCCGCTCTGGAAACACCATATATTTT CASSQGTGARSGNTIYF
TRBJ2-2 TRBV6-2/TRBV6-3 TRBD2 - TGTGCCAGCAGACCTGACGCGGGGGGAACCGGGGAGCTGTTTTTT CASRPDAGGTGELFF
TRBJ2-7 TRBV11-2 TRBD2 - TGTGCCAGCAGCTCCCGGTACGGGAGGTACGACGAGCAGTACTTC CASSSRYGRYDEQYF
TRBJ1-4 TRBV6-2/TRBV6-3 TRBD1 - TGTGCCAGCAGCCAAGACAGGGGGAGTAATGAAAAACTGTTTTTT CASSQDRGSNEKLFF
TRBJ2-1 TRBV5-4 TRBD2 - TGTGCCAGCAGCCCAGAACTAGCGGGAGTTTCCTACAATGAGCAGTTCTTC CASSPELAGVSYNEQFF
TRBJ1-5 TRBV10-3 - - TGTGCCATCAGTGCGGATGGGCAACAGCCCCAGCATTTT CAISADGQQPQHF
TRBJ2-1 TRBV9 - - TGTGCCAGCAGCGTAGACGGACAGTCCTACAATGAGCAGTTCTTC CASSVDGQSYNEQFF
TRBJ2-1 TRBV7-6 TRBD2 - TGTGCCAGCAGCTACCTAACCACGGGACTAGCGGGAAAGGGAGGCAATGAGCAGTTCTTC CASSYLTTGLAGKGGNEQFF
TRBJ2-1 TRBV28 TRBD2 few TGTGCCAGCAGTTTTGGTGCCCGAACTAGCGGGAGTCGGAATGAGCAGTTCTTC CASSFGARTSGSRNEQFF
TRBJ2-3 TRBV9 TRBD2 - TGTGCCAGCAGCGGCCAGCGGGGGATTAGCACAGATACGCAGTATTTT CASSGQRGISTDTQYF
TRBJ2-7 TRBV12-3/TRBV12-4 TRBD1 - TGTGCCAGCAGCTTGACAGGGGACTACGAGCAGTACTTC CASSLTGDYEQYF
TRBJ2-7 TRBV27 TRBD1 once TGTGCCAGCAGTTTATCCGGGACAGGGACCTACGAGCAGTACTTC CASSLSGTGTYEQYF
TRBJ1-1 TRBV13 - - TGTGCCAGCACCTGGGAGGGGCTGGGCACTGAAGCTTTCTTT CASTWEGLGTEAFF
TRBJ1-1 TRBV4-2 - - TGTGCCAGCAGCCTACCTACTCCGAACGAAGCTTTCTTT CASSLPTPNEAFF
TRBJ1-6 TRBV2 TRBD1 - TGTGCCAGCAGTCGAGGACAGGAGTATAATTCACCCCTCCACTTT CASSRGQEYNSPLHF
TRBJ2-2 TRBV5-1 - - TGCGCCAGCAGCTCCGACTCTACGTCCGGGGAGCTGTTTTTT CASSSDSTSGELFF
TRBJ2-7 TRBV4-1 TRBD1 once TGCGCCAGCAGCCAAGAATCAACCAACAGGGGATACTACGAGCAGTACTTC CASSQESTNRGYYEQYF
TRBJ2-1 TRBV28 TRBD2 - TGTGCCAGCAGTTTACTCCGGACTAGCGGGAGCTACAATGAGCAGTTCTTC CASSLLRTSGSYNEQFF
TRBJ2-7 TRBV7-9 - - TGTGCCAGCAGCCCCCTGGGTTTTCGCGGGCCGAAACTCTCCTACGAGCAGTACTTC CASSPLGFRGPKLSYEQYF